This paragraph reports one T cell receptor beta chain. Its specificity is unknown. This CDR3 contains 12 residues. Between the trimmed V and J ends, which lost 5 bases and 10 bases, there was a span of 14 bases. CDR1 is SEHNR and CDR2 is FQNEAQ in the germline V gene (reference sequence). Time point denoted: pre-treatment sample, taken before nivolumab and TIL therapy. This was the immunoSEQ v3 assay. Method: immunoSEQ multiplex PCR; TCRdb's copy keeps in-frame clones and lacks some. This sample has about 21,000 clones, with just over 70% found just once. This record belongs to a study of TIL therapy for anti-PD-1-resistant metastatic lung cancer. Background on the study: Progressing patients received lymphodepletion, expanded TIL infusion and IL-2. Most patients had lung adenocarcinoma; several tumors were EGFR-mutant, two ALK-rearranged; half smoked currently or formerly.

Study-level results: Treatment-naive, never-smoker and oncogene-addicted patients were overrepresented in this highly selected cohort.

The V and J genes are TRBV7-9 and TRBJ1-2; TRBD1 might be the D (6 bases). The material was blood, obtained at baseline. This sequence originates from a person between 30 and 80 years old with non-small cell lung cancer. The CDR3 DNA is TGTGCCAGCAGCGCAATACAGGGAGACTACACCTTC. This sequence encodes CASSAIQGDYTF.